The T cell receptor (beta chain) under discussion was sequenced for a study of shared clonotypes between healthy human individuals. The study's findings and limits: The study generally estimated greater richness for naive than memory subsets.

Adult donors, all healthy and HIV-negative, had no recent acute infections or vaccinations. Investigators divided CD4+ cells into CD45RA+ naive and CD45RA-negative memory subsets. Concerning this clone: Its antigen remains unidentified.

This table comes from immunoSEQ multiplex PCR, and its TCRdb copy is limited to in-frame clones, with some not included. The sample lists a few million clones, approximately 92% occurring once. Germline V lookup: CDR1 SGHTA, CDR2 FQGNSA. V was clipped by 1 base and J by 2 bases, with 12 bases between them. The CDR3 runs 15 residues. Material for sequencing was naive CD4+ T cells sorted from blood. The sample's subset: CD45RA+ positively selected. V gene TRBV7-2 combines with J gene TRBJ2-7; no clear D gene. The TCR originated in a man younger than 30 in good health. CDR3 region: CASSLVGSNPYEQYF. DNA for the CDR3: TGTGCCAGCAGCTTAGTAGGTAGTAACCCCTACGAGCAGTACTTC.